Below, one T cell receptor (beta chain) is given with its context. Antigen unknown. This specimen belongs to a study of early stage breast cancer tumors. About the study: Average read coverage per sample was 7.5 to 10-fold.

TCRdb keeps only in-frame clones here, not all; method: immunoSEQ multiplex PCR. The sample holds some 41,000 clones; around 72% are singletons and the top ten take roughly 7.2%. Trimming removed 0 bases at V and 2 bases at J, with 13 bases between. Germline V CDR1 and CDR2: SGHDT, YYEEEE. The CDR3 covers 16 residues. Study-level points and caveats: Chain pairing and CD4, CD8 or FOXP3 expression were not captured.

The chain is built from TRBV5-6 and TRBJ2-3; D perhaps matches TRBD2 (6 bases). This receptor was obtained from a person aged 45 to 59 with breast cancer. Specimen: blood. This CDR3 reads CASSLDPGRTTDTQYF. Written as DNA, the CDR3 is TGTGCCAGCAGCTTGGATCCAGGGAGGACCACAGATACGCAGTATTTT.